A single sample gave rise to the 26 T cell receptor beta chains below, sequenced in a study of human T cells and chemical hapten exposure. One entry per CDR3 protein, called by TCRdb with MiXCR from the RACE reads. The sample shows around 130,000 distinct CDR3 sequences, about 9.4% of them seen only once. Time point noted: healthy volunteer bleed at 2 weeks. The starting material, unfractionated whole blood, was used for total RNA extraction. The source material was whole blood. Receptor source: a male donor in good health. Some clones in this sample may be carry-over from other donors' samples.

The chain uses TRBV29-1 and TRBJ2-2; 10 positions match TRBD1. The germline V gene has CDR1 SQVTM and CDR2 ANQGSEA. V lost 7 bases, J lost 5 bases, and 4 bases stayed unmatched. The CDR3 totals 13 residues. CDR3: CSARTGGTGELFF. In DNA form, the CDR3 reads TGCAGCGCCCGGACAGGGGGGACCGGGGAGCTGTTTTTT.

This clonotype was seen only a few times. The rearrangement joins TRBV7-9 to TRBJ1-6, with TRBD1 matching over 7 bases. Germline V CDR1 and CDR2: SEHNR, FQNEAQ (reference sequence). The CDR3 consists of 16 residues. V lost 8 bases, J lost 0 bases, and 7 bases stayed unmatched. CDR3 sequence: CASQGGKSSYNSPLHF. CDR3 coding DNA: TGTGCCAGCCAGGGGGGGAAGAGCTCCTATAATTCACCCCTCCACTTT.

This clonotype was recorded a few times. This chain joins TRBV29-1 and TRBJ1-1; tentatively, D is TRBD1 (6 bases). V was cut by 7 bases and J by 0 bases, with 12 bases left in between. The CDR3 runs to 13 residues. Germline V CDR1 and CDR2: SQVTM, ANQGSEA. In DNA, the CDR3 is TGCAGCGCCGCGACAGGCTTGAACACTGAAGCTTTCTTT. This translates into CSAATGLNTEAFF.

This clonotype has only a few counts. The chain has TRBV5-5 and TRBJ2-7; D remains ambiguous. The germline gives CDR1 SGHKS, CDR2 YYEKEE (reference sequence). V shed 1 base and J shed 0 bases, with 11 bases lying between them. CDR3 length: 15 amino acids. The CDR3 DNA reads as TGTGCCAGCAGCTTGTCCGCAGGAGTCTCCTACGAGCAGTACTTC. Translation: CASSLSAGVSYEQYF.

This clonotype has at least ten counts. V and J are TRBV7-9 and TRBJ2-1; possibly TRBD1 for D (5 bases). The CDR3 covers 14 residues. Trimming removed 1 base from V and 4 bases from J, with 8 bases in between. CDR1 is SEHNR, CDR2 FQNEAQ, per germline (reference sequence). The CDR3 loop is CASSLGTPYNEQFF. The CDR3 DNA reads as TGTGCCAGCAGCTTAGGGACACCTTACAATGAGCAGTTCTTC.

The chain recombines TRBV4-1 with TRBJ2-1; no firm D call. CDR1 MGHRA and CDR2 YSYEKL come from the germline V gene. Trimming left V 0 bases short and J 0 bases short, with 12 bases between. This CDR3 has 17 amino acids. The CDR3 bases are TGCGCCAGCAGCCAAGATACCACGGTGAGCTCCTACAATGAGCAGTTCTTC. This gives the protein CASSQDTTVSSYNEQFF.

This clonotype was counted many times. CDR3 nucleotides: TGTGCCAGCAGCTGGGCCCGAACCTCTGGAAACACCATATATTTT. Protein sequence: CASSWARTSGNTIYF. The chain is built from TRBV13 and TRBJ1-3; D not certain. CDR1 is PRHDT, CDR2 FYEKMQ, per germline (reference sequence). Between the trimmed V and J ends, which lost 4 bases and 0 bases, there was a span of 10 bases. There are 15 residues in the CDR3.

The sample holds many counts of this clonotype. For the CDR3, the DNA is TGTGCCAGCAGCGTAGCCGGGGGTGGAGGGCTTGCCACTGAAGCTTTCTTT. Encoded protein: CASSVAGGGGLATEAFF. The chain uses TRBV9 and TRBJ1-1, with D possibly matching TRBD1 (5 bases). This CDR3 comprises 17 residues. V lost 0 bases and J lost 4, with 19 bases in between. Looked up from germline, CDR1 is SGDLS and CDR2 is YYNGEE.

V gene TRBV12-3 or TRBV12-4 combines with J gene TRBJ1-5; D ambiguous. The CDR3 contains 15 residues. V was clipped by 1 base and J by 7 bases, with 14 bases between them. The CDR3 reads CASSLDPVRVQPQHF. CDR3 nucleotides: TGTGCCAGCAGTTTAGACCCGGTAAGGGTCCAGCCCCAGCATTTT.

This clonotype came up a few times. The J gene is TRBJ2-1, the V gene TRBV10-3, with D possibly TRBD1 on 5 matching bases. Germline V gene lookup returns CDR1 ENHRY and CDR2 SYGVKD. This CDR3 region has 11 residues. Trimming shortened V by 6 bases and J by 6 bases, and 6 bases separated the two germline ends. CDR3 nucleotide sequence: TGTGCCATCAGAAGGGGCAATGAGCAGTTCTTC. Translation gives CAIRRGNEQFF.

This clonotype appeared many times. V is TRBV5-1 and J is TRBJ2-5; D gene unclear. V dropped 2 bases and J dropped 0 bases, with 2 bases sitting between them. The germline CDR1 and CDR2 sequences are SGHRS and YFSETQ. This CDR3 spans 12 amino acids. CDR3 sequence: CASSFNQETQYF. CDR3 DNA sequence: TGCGCCAGCAGCTTTAACCAAGAGACCCAGTACTTC.

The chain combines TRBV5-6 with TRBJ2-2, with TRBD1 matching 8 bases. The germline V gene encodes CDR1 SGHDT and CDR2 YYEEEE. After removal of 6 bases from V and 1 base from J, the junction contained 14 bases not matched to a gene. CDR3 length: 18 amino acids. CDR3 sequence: CASTLRTGKRGNTGELFF. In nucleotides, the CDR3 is TGTGCCAGCACCCTCCGGACAGGGAAAAGAGGGAACACCGGGGAGCTGTTTTTT. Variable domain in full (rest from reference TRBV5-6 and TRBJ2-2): DAGVTQSPTHLIKTRGQQVTLRCSPKSGHDTVSWYQQALGQGPQFIFQYYEEEERQRGNFPDRFSGHQFPNYSSELNVNALLLGDSALYLCASTLRTGKRGNTGELFFGEGSRLTVL.

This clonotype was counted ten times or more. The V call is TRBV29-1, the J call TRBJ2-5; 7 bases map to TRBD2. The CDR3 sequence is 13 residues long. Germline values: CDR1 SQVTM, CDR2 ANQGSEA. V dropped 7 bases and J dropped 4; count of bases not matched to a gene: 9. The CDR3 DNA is TGCAGCGCCGCCCGGGGGGTAGGAGAGACCCAGTACTTC. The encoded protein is CSAARGVGETQYF.

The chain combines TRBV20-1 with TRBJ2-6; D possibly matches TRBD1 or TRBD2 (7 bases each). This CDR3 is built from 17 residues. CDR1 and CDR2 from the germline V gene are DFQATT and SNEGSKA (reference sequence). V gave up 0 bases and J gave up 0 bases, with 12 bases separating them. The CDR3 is CSARDQGGVSGANVLTF. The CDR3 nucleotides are TGCAGTGCTAGAGATCAGGGGGGGGTCTCTGGGGCCAACGTCCTGACTTTC.

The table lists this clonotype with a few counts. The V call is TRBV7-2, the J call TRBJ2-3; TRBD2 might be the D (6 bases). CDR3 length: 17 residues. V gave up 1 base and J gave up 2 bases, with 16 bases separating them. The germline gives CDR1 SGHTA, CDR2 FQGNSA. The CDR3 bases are TGTGCCAGCAGCTTAGGGCCTTTAGCGGAATTCACAGATACGCAGTATTTT. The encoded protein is CASSLGPLAEFTDTQYF.

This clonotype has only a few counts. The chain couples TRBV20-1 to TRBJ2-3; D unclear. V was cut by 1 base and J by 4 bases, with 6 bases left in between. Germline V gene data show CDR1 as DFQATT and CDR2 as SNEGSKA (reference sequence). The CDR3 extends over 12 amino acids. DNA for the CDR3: TGCAGTGCTAGAGCTGTGGCAGATACGCAGTATTTT. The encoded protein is CSARAVADTQYF.

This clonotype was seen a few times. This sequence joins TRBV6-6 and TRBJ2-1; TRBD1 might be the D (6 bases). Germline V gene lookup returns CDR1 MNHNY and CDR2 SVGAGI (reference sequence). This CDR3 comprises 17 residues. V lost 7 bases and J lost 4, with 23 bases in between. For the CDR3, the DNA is TGTGCCAGCACTCTCCGACAGGAATCGATATCTTACAATGAGCAGTTCTTC. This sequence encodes CASTLRQESISYNEQFF.

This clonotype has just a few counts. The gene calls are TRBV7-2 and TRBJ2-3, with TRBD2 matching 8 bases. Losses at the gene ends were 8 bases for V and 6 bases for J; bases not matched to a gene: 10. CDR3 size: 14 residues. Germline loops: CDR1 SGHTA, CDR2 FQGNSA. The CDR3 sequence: CASRGLVSVDTQYF. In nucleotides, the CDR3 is TGTGCCAGCCGGGGACTAGTAAGTGTGGATACGCAGTATTTT.

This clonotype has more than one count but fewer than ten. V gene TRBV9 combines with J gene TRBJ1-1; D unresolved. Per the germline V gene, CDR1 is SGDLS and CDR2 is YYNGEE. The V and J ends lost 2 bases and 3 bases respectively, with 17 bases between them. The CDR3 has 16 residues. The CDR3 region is CASSVGPRLGDTEAFF. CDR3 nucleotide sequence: TGTGCCAGCAGCGTTGGGCCGCGGTTAGGCGACACTGAAGCTTTCTTT.

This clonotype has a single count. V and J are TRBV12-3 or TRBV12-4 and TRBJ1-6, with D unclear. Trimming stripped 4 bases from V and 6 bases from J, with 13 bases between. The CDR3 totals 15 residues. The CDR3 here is CASSSSGSGNSPLHF. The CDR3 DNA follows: TGTGCCAGCAGTTCTTCCGGATCGGGTAATTCACCCCTCCACTTT.

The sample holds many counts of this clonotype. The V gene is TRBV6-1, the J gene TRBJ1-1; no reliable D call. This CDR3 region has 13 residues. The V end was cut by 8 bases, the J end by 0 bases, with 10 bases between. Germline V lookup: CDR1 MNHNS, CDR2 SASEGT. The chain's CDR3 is CASGSSLNTEAFF. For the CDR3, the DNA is TGTGCCAGCGGTTCGTCGTTGAACACTGAAGCTTTCTTT.

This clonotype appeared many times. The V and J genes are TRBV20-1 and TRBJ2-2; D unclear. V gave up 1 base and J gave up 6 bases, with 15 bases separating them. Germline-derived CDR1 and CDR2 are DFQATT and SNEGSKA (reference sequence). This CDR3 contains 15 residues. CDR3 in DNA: TGCAGTGCTAGAGTCCAGCAGTCGGCCGCCGGGGAGCTGTTTTTT. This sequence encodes CSARVQQSAAGELFF.

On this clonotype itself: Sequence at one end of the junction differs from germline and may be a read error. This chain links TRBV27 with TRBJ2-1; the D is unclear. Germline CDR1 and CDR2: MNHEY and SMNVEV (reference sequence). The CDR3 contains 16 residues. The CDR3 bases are TGTGCCAGCAGTTCATCCCGTCGGACGGCCTACAATAAGCAGTTCTTC. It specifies CASSSSRRTAYNKQFF.

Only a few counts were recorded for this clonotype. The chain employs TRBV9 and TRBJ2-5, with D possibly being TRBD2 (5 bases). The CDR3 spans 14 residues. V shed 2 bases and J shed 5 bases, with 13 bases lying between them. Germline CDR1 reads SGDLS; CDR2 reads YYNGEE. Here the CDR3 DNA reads TGTGCCAGCAGCGTCTTGCCCCGAGGGGAGACCCAGTACTTC. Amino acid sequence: CASSVLPRGETQYF.

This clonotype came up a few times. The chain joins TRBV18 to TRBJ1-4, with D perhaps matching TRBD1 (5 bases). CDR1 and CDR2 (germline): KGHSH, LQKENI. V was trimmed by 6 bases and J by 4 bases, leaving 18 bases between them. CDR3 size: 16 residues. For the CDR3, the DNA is TGTGCCAGCTCCCCCCAGGGAGGGGCGATTAATGAAAAACTGTTTTTT. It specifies CASSPQGGAINEKLFF. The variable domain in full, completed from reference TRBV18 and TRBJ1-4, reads NAGVMQNPRHLVRRRGQEARLRCSPMKGHSHVYWYRQLPEEGLKFMVYLQKENIIDESGMPKERFSAEFPKEGPSILRIQQVVRGDSAAYFCASSPQGGAINEKLFFGSGTQLSVL.

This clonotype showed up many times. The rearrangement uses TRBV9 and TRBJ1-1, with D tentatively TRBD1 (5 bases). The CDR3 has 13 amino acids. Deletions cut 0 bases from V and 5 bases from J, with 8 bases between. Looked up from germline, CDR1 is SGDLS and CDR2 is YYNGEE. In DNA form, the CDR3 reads TGTGCCAGCAGCGTAGATCAGGGAACTGAAGCTTTCTTT. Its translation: CASSVDQGTEAFF.